The clone carrying this T cell receptor (beta chain) was recorded a few times. Its antigen is unidentified. This record comes from a study of identical twins. General study results and limits: Surplus twin overlap in beta out-of-frame sequences was less pronounced. Monozygotic twin pairs showed more out-of-frame TCR alpha sharing than models estimated. The authors noted that invariant MAIT and iNKT cells could partly confound zero-insertion analyses.

A universal primer site was added by template switching, and unique molecular identifiers were carried by the cDNA. TCRdb ran MiXCR on the 5' RACE reads and lists one entry per CDR3 protein. This table holds hundreds of thousands of distinct CDR3 sequences, around 12% found once. This same sample was also part of a study on yellow fever vaccine responses in identical twins.

Sequencing was done on a sample of CD8+ T cells sorted from blood. This TCR derives from a young woman in good health.

Written as DNA, the CDR3 is TGTGCCACCAGCTTCCAGGGCCCCACAGATACGCAGTATTTT. It encodes CATSFQGPTDTQYF. The chain has TRBV15 and TRBJ2-3; a weak D match, TRBD1 (5 bases). Germline CDR1 LNHNV, CDR2 YYDKDF (reference sequence). The germline V and J ends were trimmed by 5 bases and 2 bases, with 11 bases remaining between them. There are 14 residues in the CDR3. The whole variable domain, remainder taken from reference TRBV15 and TRBJ2-3, is DAMVIQNPRYQVTQFGKPVTLSCSQTLNHNVMYWYQQKSSQAPKLLFHYYDKDFNNEADTPDNFQSRRPNTSFCFLDIRSPGLGDTAMYLCATSFQGPTDTQYFGPGTRLTVL.